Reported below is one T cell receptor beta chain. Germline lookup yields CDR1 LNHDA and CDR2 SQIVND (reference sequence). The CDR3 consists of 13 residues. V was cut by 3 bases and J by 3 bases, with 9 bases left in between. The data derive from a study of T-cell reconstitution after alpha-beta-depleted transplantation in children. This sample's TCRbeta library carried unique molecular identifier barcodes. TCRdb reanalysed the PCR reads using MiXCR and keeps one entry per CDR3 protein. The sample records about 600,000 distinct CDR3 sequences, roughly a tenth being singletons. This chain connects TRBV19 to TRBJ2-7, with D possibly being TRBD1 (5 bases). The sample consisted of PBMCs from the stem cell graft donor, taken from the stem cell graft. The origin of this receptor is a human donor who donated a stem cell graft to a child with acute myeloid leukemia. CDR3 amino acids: CASSMWGDYEQYF. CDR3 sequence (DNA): TGTGCCAGTAGTATGTGGGGCGACTACGAGCAGTACTTC.